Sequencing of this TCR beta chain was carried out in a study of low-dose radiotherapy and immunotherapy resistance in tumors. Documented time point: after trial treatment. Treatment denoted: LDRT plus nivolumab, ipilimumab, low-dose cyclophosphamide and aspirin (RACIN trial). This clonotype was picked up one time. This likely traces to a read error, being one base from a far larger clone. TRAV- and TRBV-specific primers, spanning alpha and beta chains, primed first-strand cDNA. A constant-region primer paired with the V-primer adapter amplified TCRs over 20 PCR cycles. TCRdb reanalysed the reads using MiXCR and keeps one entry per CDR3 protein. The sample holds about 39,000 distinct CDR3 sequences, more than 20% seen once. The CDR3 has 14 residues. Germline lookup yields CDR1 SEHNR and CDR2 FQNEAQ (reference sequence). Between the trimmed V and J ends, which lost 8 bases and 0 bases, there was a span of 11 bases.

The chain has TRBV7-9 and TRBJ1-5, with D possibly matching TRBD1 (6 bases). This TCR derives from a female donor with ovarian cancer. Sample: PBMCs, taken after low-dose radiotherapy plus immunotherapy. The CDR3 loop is CASCRTASNQPQHF. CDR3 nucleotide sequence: TGTGCCAGCTGCCGGACAGCTAGCAATCAGCCCCAGCATTTT.